Reported below is one TCR beta chain. These data come from a study of CD8 T cells in Susac syndrome. CDR1 SGHRS and CDR2 YFSETQ come from the germline V gene. V shed 3 bases and J 4 bases; nucleotides not matched to a gene: 8. The CDR3 totals 17 residues. An amount of RNA that ranged from roughly 0.45 to 1 ug was reverse transcribed with random hexamers. In TCRdb, the immunoSEQ multiplex PCR reads were re-called with MiXCR into one record per CDR3 protein. The table lists approximately 120,000 distinct CDR3 sequences, roughly 97% of them singletons. The sequenced sample consisted of CD4+ T cells from PBMCs. This receptor was identified in a human donor in good health. This chain links TRBV5-1 with TRBJ2-6; 9 bases are a match to TRBD1. The CDR3 region has the DNA TGCGCCAGCAGCTACCGGGACAGGGAGTGGGGGGCCAACGTCCTGACTTTC. It is translated as CASSYRDREWGANVLTF.